This section outlines one T cell receptor beta chain sequence together with its context. Its antigen target is currently unknown. Base qualities are not recorded, but no much larger clone differs from it by a single base. This record comes from a study of cytomegalovirus exposure and HLA in healthy donors (dated by TCRdb to about 2017). At the level of the whole study: According to an earlier analysis of 587 of the donors, some 170 million T cells yielded approximately 120 million unique TCR beta sequences and approximately 280 Gb of sequence data. Approximately 300 gigabases of sequencing data and around 90 million unique TCR sequences made up an early release that covered approximately 620 HLA-typed donors. The genetic ancestry cluster associated with self-reported Caucasian donors included 80% to 90% of the approximately 400 genotyped donors. The study aimed to test whether signatures of past pathogen exposure could be identified by cataloging public T cell receptors. The T cell repertoires of roughly 660 subjects were profiled by immunosequencing and related to cytomegalovirus serostatus. In addition to the first cohort of 666 subjects, a separate validation cohort of approximately 130 different subjects was used. High-throughput TCR immunosequencing, statistical association of individual TCRs with disease status, and machine learning were combined to predict cytomegalovirus infection status. In a later analysis, previously published TCR beta repertoires from hundreds of donors were re-analyzed and high-resolution HLA genotyping was added so that TCR occurrence patterns could be studied. The later analysis used no new phenotypic data to find candidate immune exposures, relying instead on TCR beta sequences and their occurrence across donors. An earlier analysis of about 600 of the donors used high-throughput TCR beta sequencing to judge whether each TCR beta V gene segment behaved as functional or pseudogenic. Donor age, sex, ethnicity and CMV serostatus were compiled alongside the repertoire data. Genome-wide SNP genotypes for about three fifths of the roughly 670 donors were used in a later genetic analysis, which treated that subset as a discovery cohort. Every discovery cohort repertoire had been produced on one sequencing platform. HLA typing included class I and class II loci at four-digit resolution. The number of donors typed differed by locus, with roughly 629-640 for A, B, C, DRB1 and DQB1, approximately 500 for DQA1, 600 to 610 for DPA1, and 472 for DPB1. Roughly five DR-DQ haplotypes were handled as single units for association and clustering, since linkage in the cohort was strong. On average, around 230,000 unique TCR beta nucleotide sequences were sequenced per donor among 398 genotyped donors of the cohort, with 15% to 20% of those sequences being non-productive. Results and caveats for the whole study, not just this receptor: Cytomegalovirus status was reported to be diagnosed by the classifier with high specificity and sensitivity in both the original and validation cohorts. This cohort had only TCR beta chains sequenced, and the lack of alpha or paired-chain data limited which features could be detected. In a later analysis, most CMV-associated TCR beta chains were found to appear HLA-restricted, with HLA associations seemingly driven largely by CMV exposure. Broadly in line with IMGT annotations, most TCR beta V segments showed up in productive rearrangements about 87% or about 30% of the time in an earlier analysis of several hundred of the donors. It was suggested by the authors that the approach could potentially be generalized to other disease states and immunological phenotypes. A cluster of highly shared sequence variants was judged likely to be a technical artifact of the sequencing pipeline. In a later genetic analysis, a missense DCLRE1C variant was associated with V-gene and J-gene trimming of TCR beta chains, and the association was replicated in an independent cohort. A later analysis associated about 18,000 TCR beta sequences with specific HLA alleles at a false discovery rate of 0.05. According to a later analysis, TCR association rates differed among HLA loci, with DRB1 alleles showing the most associated TCRs and HLA-C alleles showing the fewest. The presence/absence analyses assumed that sequencing depth was roughly uniform across donors, and that assumption may not be true. In vitro tests confirmed that a few of the cytomegalovirus-associated TCR beta chains recognize cytomegalovirus antigens. A total of around 150 TCR beta chains were listed by the study as associated with cytomegalovirus. Because HLA typing was missing for some donors at each locus, association tests included only the typed subset. For the cohort, immune exposure information was limited to CMV serostatus. Assigning TCR associations to individual alleles was difficult when HLA alleles, especially DR and DQ, strongly co-occurred. Some IMGT-functional V segments, including TRBV6-2 and TRBV6-3, could not be told apart with the 87-base-pair reads, so those segments were excluded. Because counts were too low, about 18 rarely observed V segments, including chromosome 9 orphons, were excluded from the earlier analysis of 587 of the donors. Several of the top co-occurrence clusters appeared to be linked to parvovirus B19, influenza, CMV and Epstein-Barr virus, according to a later analysis. A further reported finding was that TCR beta sequences accurately predicted the HLA-A and HLA-B alleles for most subjects in the first cohort. Linkage disequilibrium might explain the correlated functional status among segregating V segments, but an unknown experimental factor could not be ruled out. While some public TCRs were present in many individuals, most TCR sequences turned up only very rarely across donors. In a later analysis, HLA-associated TCR beta chains were found to be more clonally expanded and to have lower generation probabilities than equally common non-associated chains. Compared with the approximately 670-donor mean, donors in an Asian-associated ancestry cluster had fewer N-insertions in productive TCRs, according to a later genetic analysis.

The germline V gene gives CDR1 as KGHSH and CDR2 as LQKENI. For this chain, trimming is 2 bases at the V end and 4 bases at the J end, and the number of junction bases without a gene match is 5. Counted from cysteine to phenylalanine, this CDR3 has 14 amino acids. The kept DNA is CDR3 alone, 42 bases in frame from the first base. The cohort comprised 666 healthy bone marrow donors. Cohort members were all nominally healthy when sampled, although unrecorded immune exposures were likely present. The donor tested CMV seropositive, placing the donor among the 290 or so seropositive members of the cohort. Every donor gave a peripheral blood sample, and the peripheral blood mononuclear cells from that sample were used for TCR beta sequencing. Genomic DNA extraction from the blood cell samples was performed with the Qiagen DNeasy Blood Extraction Kit. Libraries were prepared through the immunoSEQ multiplex PCR assay. For the multiplex PCR, a mixture combining 60 forward primers for TCR Vbeta segments and 13 reverse primers for TCR Jbeta segments was used. The CDR3 region of rearranged TCR beta genes was amplified from genomic DNA with a multiplex PCR assay. Amplified TCR beta libraries were sequenced as 87-base-pair reads on the Illumina HiSeq System. The paper's processing steps were these. A later analysis tallied some 79 million unique TCR beta chains across the 700 or so repertoires, and some 10 million of those chains were shared by two or more donors. Raw reads were error-corrected and collapsed into unique sequences by a nearest-neighbor algorithm in which closely related sequences were merged to remove PCR and sequencing errors. To assign V, D and J gene segments, CDR3 sequences were aligned to IMGT reference sequences. For a sequence to be retained, at least a six-nucleotide match to both a V gene segment and a J gene segment was required. Rearrangements were classified as productive when the CDR3 lacked stop codons and remained in frame with V and J, and all other rearrangements were classified as non-productive. Following IMGT convention, CDR3 was defined as the stretch from the second conserved V-encoded cysteine to the conserved J-encoded phenylalanine. The earlier analysis of fewer than 750 of the donors excluded sequences that lacked an unambiguous match to a single V gene segment. In an earlier analysis of roughly 600 of the donors, a V segment was called functional when productive rearrangements were above 56.7%, and segregating when the standard deviation between donors exceeded 5%. To diagnose cytomegalovirus status from the catalog of TCR beta chain sequences, a statistical classification framework was built. V and J gene assignment, in a later analysis, came from comparing TCR nucleotide sequences with IMGT/GENE-DB human TR gene sequences. Using the TCRdist pipeline, a later analysis assigned CDR3 sequences along with most-parsimonious VDJ recombination scenarios. A later analysis defined each TCR beta chain by its CDR3 amino acid sequence plus V-gene family, and excluded reads lacking a unique V-gene family. As a way to deal with suspected cross-contamination and a sequencing artifact, a later analysis dropped 450 to 600 nucleotide sequences that were highly shared and had low generation probability. For each public chain, a later analysis derived a clonal expansion index from normalized ranks of inferred template counts within each repertoire. A later analysis computed generation probabilities with a VDJ recombination model fitted to out-of-frame rearrangements, and checked the results against IGoR. In a later analysis, TCR-TCR, TCR-HLA and TCR-CMV co-occurrence was scored with hypergeometric tests, and a repertoire-size bias correction was applied to TCR pairs. To estimate false discovery rates, a later analysis permuted the HLA or CMV assignments 20 times. In a later analysis, co-occurring TCRs were grouped using DBSCAN, with TCRdist sequence similarity added in when clustering inside HLA-allele-positive subsets. For co-occurrence clustering, repertoires with fewer than 30,000 or more than 120,000 public chains were excluded, along with a handful of repertoires with anomalous nucleotide sharing. TCRdb carries this immuneACCESS record with in-frame sequences only. Its versions omit some clonotypes, under half of them owing to an unresolved V gene in the studies checked, with the rest unexplained. From that table come the V and J calls and clone size; the DNA was used to work out D and trimming. The sample data list about 160,000 clones, and less than 85% of these were observed just once. Together, the top ten hold approximately 6% of the sample.

The specimen sequenced was PBMCs. The source of this sequence is a man aged 50 or older in good health and CMV-seropositive. The sequence links TRBV18 to TRBJ2-7; TRBD1 matches 7 bases in the middle. The DNA sequence follows: TGTGCCAGCTCACCAGACAGGGTAATTTACGAGCAGTACTTC. Translated, this gives CASSPDRVIYEQYF.